This is a list of T cell receptor beta chains from one sample in a study of blood T cell repertoires in COVID-19. The data were produced by immunoSEQ multiplex PCR, yet TCRdb's version contains in-frame clones alone and is incomplete. The sample contains roughly 200,000 clones, approximately 87% of which appear only once. The specimen sequenced was peripheral blood. The receptors derive from a person aged 65-85 years with COVID-19, enrolled during active disease. CDR3s include the opening cysteine and the closing phenylalanine or tryptophan. D genes are given only for firm matches. Where a row states a size, it is once, few, many or the class of an expanded clone; other rows omit it.

J	size	V	D	CDR3	DNA
TRBJ1-2	.	TRBV12-3/TRBV12-4	.	CASRRGQDYGYTF	TGTGCCAGCAGGCGGGGGCAGGACTATGGCTACACCTTC
TRBJ2-5	.	TRBV7-9	TRBD2	CASSLGGLAGVMKTQYF	TGTGCCAGCAGCTTAGGGGGACTAGCGGGAGTGATGAAGACCCAGTACTTC
TRBJ2-3	.	TRBV28	TRBD2	CASSGLAGVRGDTQYF	TGTGCCAGCAGTGGACTAGCGGGAGTTCGAGGAGATACGCAGTATTTT
TRBJ2-5	.	TRBV5-6	TRBD2	CASSLAGAETQYF	TGTGCCAGCAGCTTAGCGGGAGCGGAGACCCAGTACTTC
TRBJ2-3	.	TRBV6-5	TRBD1	CASTWTGIDTQYF	TGTGCCAGCACCTGGACAGGGATAGATACGCAGTATTTT
TRBJ2-5	few	TRBV6-5	TRBD1	CASSPGTDQETQYF	TGTGCCAGCAGCCCCGGGACAGACCAAGAGACCCAGTACTTC
TRBJ1-6	few	TRBV19	TRBD1	CASSIDRGNSPLHF	TGTGCCAGTAGTATTGACAGGGGAAACTCACCCCTCCACTTT
TRBJ2-2	.	TRBV9	TRBD2	CASSVTAGGNTGELFF	TGTGCCAGCAGCGTAACAGCGGGGGGGAACACCGGGGAGCTGTTTTTT
TRBJ2-7	few	TRBV10-2	.	CASSPGTNYEQYF	TGCGCCAGCAGTCCCGGGACAAACTACGAGCAGTACTTC
TRBJ1-4	.	TRBV2	.	CASNRQNTNEKLFF	TGTGCCAGCAATCGCCAGAACACTAATGAAAAACTGTTTTTT
TRBJ2-2	.	TRBV27	.	CASSLSIRGSGELFF	TGTGCCAGCAGTTTATCGATCAGAGGTTCCGGGGAGCTGTTTTTT
TRBJ2-1	.	TRBV5-1	TRBD2	CASSGRTSGHNEQFF	TGCGCCAGCAGCGGACGGACTAGCGGGCACAATGAGCAGTTCTTC
TRBJ2-3	.	TRBV4-2	.	CASSQERGPVDTQYF	TGTGCCAGCAGCCAAGAGCGAGGGCCGGTGGATACGCAGTATTTT
TRBJ2-7	.	TRBV18	.	CASSAGSSYEQYF	TGTGCCAGCTCCGCCGGGAGCTCCTACGAGCAGTACTTC
TRBJ2-7	.	TRBV5-5	.	CASRLVNEQYF	TGTGCCAGCCGACTAGTCAACGAGCAGTACTTC
TRBJ1-4	.	TRBV7-6	TRBD1	CASRATGGDATNEKLFF	TGTGCCTCGAGGGCCACAGGGGGGGATGCAACTAATGAAAAACTGTTTTTT
TRBJ2-7	.	TRBV7-3	TRBD2	CASSLMPGLMYEQYF	TGTGCCAGCAGCTTAATGCCGGGACTAATGTACGAGCAGTACTTC
TRBJ2-1	.	TRBV19	.	CASSMRMNEQFF	TGTGCCAGTAGTATGCGGATGAATGAGCAGTTCTTC
TRBJ1-1	few	TRBV6-4	.	CASSETGRWDTEAFF	TGTGCCAGCAGTGAGACGGGGAGGTGGGACACTGAAGCTTTCTTT
TRBJ2-7	.	TRBV15	.	CATSRGTESSYEQYF	TGTGCCACCAGCAGAGGCACGGAGAGCTCCTACGAGCAGTACTTC
TRBJ2-7	few	TRBV9	.	CASSANPTGYEQYF	TGTGCCAGCAGCGCGAACCCGACAGGCTACGAGCAGTACTTC
TRBJ2-5	.	TRBV24-1	TRBD1	CATSDLLSTGAETQYF	TGTGCCACCAGTGATTTATTGTCGACAGGGGCAGAGACCCAGTACTTC
TRBJ1-4	.	TRBV20-1	.	CSAPSGGKLFF	TGCAGTGCTCCCTCGGGAGGAAAACTGTTTTTT
TRBJ2-2	.	TRBV19	.	CATYPTTRSFGFRLNTGELFF	TGTGCCACCTATCCTACGACACGCTCGTTTGGTTTTCGCCTTAACACCGGGGAGCTGTTTTTT
TRBJ2-5	once	TRBV4-2	.	CASSQRLRGTEETQYF	TGTGCCAGCAGCCAACGCCTCAGGGGTACGGAAGAGACCCAGTACTTC
TRBJ1-6	.	TRBV5-5	.	CASSLVPNNSPLHF	TGTGCCAGCAGCTTGGTACCTAATAATTCACCCCTCCACTTT
TRBJ1-1	.	TRBV7-8	TRBD1	CASSLTGETTEAFF	TGTGCCAGCAGCTTGACAGGGGAAACCACTGAAGCTTTCTTT
TRBJ2-3	.	TRBV7-3	.	CASSLGRTFTDTQYF	TGTGCCAGCAGCTTAGGCCGTACCTTCACAGATACGCAGTATTTT
TRBJ2-7	few	TRBV30	TRBD2	CAWSPGLATSYEQYF	TGTGCCTGGAGTCCGGGACTAGCGACTTCCTACGAGCAGTACTTC
TRBJ2-7	few	TRBV5-1	.	CASSGGVYEQYF	TGCGCCAGCAGCGGGGGCGTCTACGAGCAGTACTTC
TRBJ1-6	.	TRBV6-5	.	CASSLRSSPLHF	TGTGCCAGCAGTCTCCGGAGTTCACCCCTCCACTTT
TRBJ2-7	.	TRBV19	TRBD1	CASSAQRQGYEQYF	TGTGCCAGTAGCGCCCAAAGACAGGGCTACGAGCAGTACTTC
TRBJ2-2	.	TRBV28	.	CASSPDTQSNTGELFF	TGTGCCAGCAGTCCGGACACCCAGTCGAACACCGGGGAGCTGTTTTTT
TRBJ1-4	.	TRBV30	.	CAWSFGAGAEKLFF	TGTGCCTGGAGTTTTGGGGCAGGCGCCGAAAAACTGTTTTTT
TRBJ1-1	.	TRBV6-5	TRBD1	CASSYSYRGGTEAFF	TGTGCCAGCAGTTACTCGTACAGGGGAGGAACTGAAGCTTTCTTT
TRBJ1-4	.	TRBV11-2	TRBD1	CASSLVQGAFTTNEKLFF	TGTGCCAGCAGCTTAGTACAGGGGGCTTTTACTACTAATGAAAAACTGTTTTTT
TRBJ2-5	.	TRBV18	TRBD1	CASSRVTGTGRETQYF	TGTGCCAGCTCACGCGTTACCGGGACAGGGCGGGAGACCCAGTACTTC
TRBJ2-3	.	TRBV27	TRBD2	CASSPRRTSGGFDTQYF	TGTGCCAGCAGTCCCAGACGGACTAGCGGAGGTTTCGATACGCAGTATTTT
TRBJ2-1	.	TRBV15	.	CATCQGAIAGGQVPPALNNEQFF	TGTGCCACCTGTCAGGGGGCGATTGCCGGGGGGCAAGTCCCCCCCGCCCTGAACAATGAGCAGTTCTTC
TRBJ1-4	few	TRBV18	.	CASSSRSAGREEKLFF	TGTGCCAGCTCCTCACGATCGGCAGGAAGGGAGGAAAAACTGTTTTTT
TRBJ2-7	once	TRBV30	TRBD2	CAWRRGTGSYEQYF	TGTGCCTGGAGGCGGGGGACGGGATCCTACGAGCAGTACTTC
TRBJ2-3	.	TRBV19	TRBD2	CASRSTSGGFRAQYF	TGTGCCAGTAGAAGTACTAGCGGAGGGTTTCGGGCGCAGTATTTT
TRBJ1-3	.	TRBV28	TRBD1	CASSPSKGQGTGNTIYF	TGTGCCAGCAGCCCGAGTAAAGGACAGGGGACTGGAAACACCATATATTTT
TRBJ1-2	.	TRBV7-9	TRBD1	CASRTWDSFNYGYTF	TGTGCCAGCAGAACGTGGGACAGCTTTAACTATGGCTACACCTTC
TRBJ1-1	.	TRBV7-9	.	CASSLEEFSGWSTEAFF	TGTGCCAGCAGCTTAGAAGAGTTTTCGGGGTGGAGTACTGAAGCTTTCTTT
TRBJ2-1	.	TRBV7-2	.	CASTAGLGLSYNEQFF	TGTGCCAGCACCGCAGGGTTAGGGCTATCCTACAATGAGCAGTTCTTC
TRBJ1-5	once	TRBV6-2/TRBV6-3	.	CASSTATYNQPQHF	TGTGCCAGCAGTACAGCTACCTACAATCAGCCCCAGCATTTT
TRBJ2-7	.	TRBV7-2	TRBD2	CASSYGLAGAYEQYF	TGTGCCAGCAGTTACGGACTAGCGGGGGCCTACGAGCAGTACTTC
TRBJ2-7	once	TRBV19	TRBD2	CASSIDGLAGDYEQYF	TGTGCCAGTAGTATAGATGGGCTAGCGGGAGACTACGAGCAGTACTTC
TRBJ2-1	.	TRBV11-2	.	CASSLVGGGLAGNEQFF	TGTGCCAGCAGCTTAGTAGGTGGTGGGCTAGCCGGCAATGAGCAGTTCTTC
TRBJ2-1	.	TRBV12-3/TRBV12-4	.	CASRKEGPNEQFF	TGTGCCAGTAGAAAGGAGGGACCAAATGAGCAGTTCTTC
TRBJ1-5	.	TRBV30	TRBD1	CAWTTDRFSQPQHF	TGTGCCTGGACTACGGACAGGTTTTCTCAGCCCCAGCATTTT
TRBJ2-1	.	TRBV5-4	.	CASSRTNNNEQFF	TGTGCCAGCAGTAGAACTAACAACAATGAGCAGTTCTTC
TRBJ2-1	.	TRBV15	.	CATTLRRGRGNEQFF	TGTGCCACCACCCTCCGAAGGGGCAGGGGCAATGAGCAGTTCTTC